The 13 T cell receptor beta chains below all came from one sample that was sequenced in a study of cytomegalovirus exposure and HLA in healthy donors. Both 60 Vbeta primers and 13 Jbeta primers went into the PCR. The assay was immunoSEQ multiplex PCR, and TCRdb's table has in-frame clones only and misses some. The sample holds 130,000 or so clones, approximately 66% seen once. Sample: PBMCs. The receptors stem from a woman aged 40 to 50 in good health and CMV-seropositive.

V is TRBV25-1 and J is TRBJ2-3; D not resolved. Trimming pared 3 bases from V and 2 bases from J, leaving 15 bases between. Germline assignment: CDR1 MGHDK and CDR2 SYGVNS. The CDR3 has 16 amino acids. This CDR3 is CASSDKVTRTTDTQYF. The CDR3 DNA sequence: TGTGCCAGCAGTGATAAGGTGACTCGAACCACAGATACGCAGTATTTT.

In its sample, this clone was seen a few times. This chain links TRBV9 with TRBJ1-1, with a possible D match to TRBD1 (6 bases). CDR3 size: 15 residues. Germline V lookup: CDR1 SGDLS, CDR2 YYNGEE. V lost 0 bases to trimming and J lost 5 bases, with 14 bases between them. This CDR3 reads CASSVGTQGGTEAFF. For the CDR3, the DNA is TGTGCCAGCAGCGTAGGTACACAGGGTGGAACTGAAGCTTTCTTT.

The rearrangement joins TRBV10-3 to TRBJ2-3; D unresolved. CDR1 is ENHRY and CDR2 is SYGVKD in the germline V gene. V dropped 7 bases and J dropped 2 bases, with 7 bases sitting between them. The CDR3 runs 12 residues. The CDR3 DNA reads as TGTGCCATCACAGGATCCACAGATACGCAGTATTTT. Translated, it gives CAITGSTDTQYF.

This chain connects TRBV9 to TRBJ2-2; tentative D call: TRBD2 (6 bases). V gave up 4 bases and J gave up 4 bases, with 14 bases separating them. Germline assignment: CDR1 SGDLS and CDR2 YYNGEE. CDR3 size: 15 residues. The CDR3 is CASSTSPPATGELFF. The CDR3 DNA reads as TGTGCCAGCAGCACTAGCCCCCCAGCCACCGGGGAGCTGTTTTTT.

CDR3 region: CASSPTSGSYNEQFF. The CDR3 nucleotides read TGTGCCAGCAGCCCGACTAGCGGCTCCTACAATGAGCAGTTCTTC. This chain uses TRBV6-5 with TRBJ2-1; 9 bases align to TRBD2. The junction had 3 bases not matched to a gene; V was cut back by 6 bases and J by 0 bases. CDR3 size: 15 residues. Germline V gene lookup returns CDR1 MNHEY and CDR2 SVGAGI.

The V and J genes are TRBV28 and TRBJ2-1; 11 nucleotides agree with TRBD2. V shed 6 bases and J 5 bases; nucleotides not matched to a gene: 3. The CDR3 sequence is 14 residues long. Germline CDR1 MDHEN, CDR2 SYDVKM. CDR3 amino acids: CASRTSGNNNEQFF. CDR3 DNA: TGTGCCAGCAGGACTAGCGGGAACAACAATGAGCAGTTCTTC.

This clone was picked up a small number of times. The rearrangement uses TRBV2 and TRBJ1-3; no firm D call. CDR1 SNHLY and CDR2 FYNNEI come from the germline V gene. The CDR3 is made up of 14 amino acids. The V and J ends lost 9 bases and 0 bases respectively, with 12 bases between them. CDR3 sequence reads: CARSHGDSGNTIYF. As DNA, the CDR3 is TGTGCCAGGTCACACGGGGACTCTGGAAACACCATATATTTT.

The chain couples TRBV10-2 to TRBJ2-2; 8 bases align to TRBD1. CDR3 length: 15 amino acids. V gave up 3 bases and J gave up 6 bases; unmatched junction bases: 6. Per the germline V gene, CDR1 is WSHSY and CDR2 is SAAADI. DNA of the CDR3: TGCGCCAGCAGTGAAGTTCAGGGGGCGGCCGGGGAGCTGTTTTTT. Translated, it gives CASSEVQGAAGELFF.

The rearrangement links TRBV18 to TRBJ1-1; 9 positions agree with TRBD1. Losses at the gene ends were 0 bases for V and 4 bases for J; bases not matched to a gene: 3. This CDR3 comprises 15 residues. Germline lookup yields CDR1 KGHSH and CDR2 LQKENI. The CDR3 loop reads CASSPPSTGGTEAFF. The DNA for the CDR3 is TGTGCCAGCTCACCACCTTCGACAGGGGGCACTGAAGCTTTCTTT.

This clone showed up just a few times. The chain links TRBV28 to TRBJ2-3; D may be TRBD1 (5 bases). Trimming took off 5 bases at V and 7 bases at J, with 19 bases between the two ends. CDR1 and CDR2 (germline): MDHEN, SYDVKM. The CDR3 totals 15 residues. In DNA form, the CDR3 reads TGTGCCAGCAGTCCGACCTCGGACAATACTAATACGCAGTATTTT. This gives the protein CASSPTSDNTNTQYF.

The chain is built from TRBV5-1 and TRBJ2-3, with a tentative D call TRBD2 (7 bases). The CDR3 has 15 residues. Per the germline V gene, CDR1 is SGHRS and CDR2 is YFSETQ. Trimming stripped 4 bases from V and 2 bases from J, with 14 bases between. CDR3 DNA sequence: TGCGCCAGCAGCAACGCGGGGGCCGTCACAGATACGCAGTATTTT. Translated, it gives CASSNAGAVTDTQYF.

The chain couples TRBV28 to TRBJ2-7; no firm D call. V lost 8 bases and J lost 3, with 8 bases in between. From germline, CDR1 is MDHEN and CDR2 SYDVKM. This CDR3 comprises 11 residues. This CDR3 reads CASARVYEQYF. The DNA of the CDR3 is TGTGCCAGCGCCCGAGTCTACGAGCAGTACTTC. The full variable domain, in which reference TRBV28 and TRBJ2-7 provide the parts outside the CDR3, is DVKVTQSSRYLVKRTGEKVFLECVQDMDHENMFWYRQDPGLGLRLIYFSYDVKMKEKGDIPEGYSVSREKKERFSLILESASTNQTSMYLCASARVYEQYFGPGTRLTVT.

The V and J genes are TRBV6-1 and TRBJ2-5; a possible D gene is TRBD1 (6 bases). Per the germline V gene, CDR1 is MNHNS and CDR2 is SASEGT. V was shortened by 2 bases and J by 2 bases, with 12 bases between the two germline ends. This CDR3 is 15 amino acids long. As DNA, the CDR3 is TGTGCCAGCAGTGAAACCGCAGGGGTGCAAGAGACCCAGTACTTC. This codes for CASSETAGVQETQYF.